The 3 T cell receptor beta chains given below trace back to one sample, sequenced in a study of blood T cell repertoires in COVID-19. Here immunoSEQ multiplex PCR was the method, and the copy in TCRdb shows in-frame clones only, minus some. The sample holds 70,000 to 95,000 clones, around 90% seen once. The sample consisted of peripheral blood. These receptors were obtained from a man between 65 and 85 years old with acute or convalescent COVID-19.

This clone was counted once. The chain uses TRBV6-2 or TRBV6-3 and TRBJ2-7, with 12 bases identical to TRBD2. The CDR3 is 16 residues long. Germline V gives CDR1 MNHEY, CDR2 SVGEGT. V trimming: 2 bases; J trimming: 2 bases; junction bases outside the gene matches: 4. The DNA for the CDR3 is TGTGCCAGCAGTTACCCCACTAGCGGGGGGACCTACGAGCAGTACTTC. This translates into CASSYPTSGGTYEQYF.

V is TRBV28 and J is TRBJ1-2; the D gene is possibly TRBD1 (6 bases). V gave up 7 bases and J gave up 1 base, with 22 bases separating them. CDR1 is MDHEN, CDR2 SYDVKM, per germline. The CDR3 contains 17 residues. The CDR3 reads CASILGGGGHYNYGYTF. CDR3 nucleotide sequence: TGTGCCAGCATTCTCGGTGGGGGGGGACACTATAACTATGGCTACACCTTC.

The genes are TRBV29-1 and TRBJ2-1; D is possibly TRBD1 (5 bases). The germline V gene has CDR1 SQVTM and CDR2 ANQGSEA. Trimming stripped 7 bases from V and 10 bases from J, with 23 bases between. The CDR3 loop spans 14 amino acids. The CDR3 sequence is CSARSSTVTREQFF. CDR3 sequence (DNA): TGCAGCGCCAGATCCTCGACAGTTACAAGGGAGCAGTTCTTC.